The rows below give T cell receptor beta chains drawn from one sample of a study of cytomegalovirus exposure and HLA in healthy donors. TCRdb's table, derived via immunoSEQ multiplex PCR, lists solely in-frame clones and lacks some. Among some 160,000 clones listed, 79% were seen once. The material sequenced was PBMCs. These receptors were collected from a woman aged 40 to 50 in good health and CMV-seronegative. Both conserved end residues are part of each CDR3. A D gene is named only where the DNA matches it firmly. Not every row has a clone size; where given, it reads once, few, many or a size class.

abundance: .
j_gene: TRBJ2-5
d_gene: TRBD1
v_gene: TRBV29-1
CDR3aa: CSVEGDRETQYF
CDR3nt: TGCAGCGTTGAAGGGGACAGAGAGACCCAGTACTTC

abundance: .
j_gene: TRBJ1-2
d_gene: .
v_gene: TRBV6-1
CDR3aa: CASSPDSYGYTF
CDR3nt: TGTGCCAGCAGTCCGGACAGCTATGGCTACACCTTC

abundance: .
j_gene: TRBJ2-1
d_gene: .
v_gene: TRBV10-3
CDR3aa: CAISESSSGLPIGQFF
CDR3nt: TGTGCCATCAGTGAGTCGAGTAGTGGACTGCCTATCGGGCAGTTCTTC

abundance: once
j_gene: TRBJ2-3
d_gene: TRBD2
v_gene: TRBV9
CDR3aa: CASSPRTSGRATDTQYF
CDR3nt: TGTGCCAGCAGCCCCCGGACTAGCGGGAGGGCCACAGATACGCAGTATTTT

abundance: .
j_gene: TRBJ2-2
d_gene: .
v_gene: TRBV6-6
CDR3aa: CASSLTPGGTGELFF
CDR3nt: TGTGCCAGCAGTCTGACCCCCGGAGGCACCGGGGAGCTGTTTTTT

abundance: .
j_gene: TRBJ2-3
d_gene: .
v_gene: TRBV7-3
CDR3aa: CASSLAGSTDTQYF
CDR3nt: TGTGCCAGCAGCTTAGCGGGTAGCACAGATACGCAGTATTTT

abundance: .
j_gene: TRBJ1-2
d_gene: TRBD1
v_gene: TRBV30
CDR3aa: CAWSPTGGFYGYTF
CDR3nt: TGTGCCTGGTCCCCCACAGGGGGCTTCTATGGCTACACCTTC

abundance: .
j_gene: TRBJ1-6
d_gene: .
v_gene: TRBV30
CDR3aa: CAWSVKGAGETPLHF
CDR3nt: TGTGCCTGGAGTGTAAAAGGAGCGGGGGAAACTCCCCTCCACTTT

abundance: .
j_gene: TRBJ2-1
d_gene: .
v_gene: TRBV5-1
CDR3aa: CASSPEGSSYNEQFF
CDR3nt: TGCGCCAGCAGCCCGGAAGGGAGCTCCTACAATGAGCAGTTCTTC

abundance: .
j_gene: TRBJ2-7
d_gene: .
v_gene: TRBV7-2
CDR3aa: CASSPDTRTYEQYF
CDR3nt: TGTGCCAGCAGCCCAGACACTCGAACCTACGAGCAGTACTTC

abundance: few
j_gene: TRBJ1-5
d_gene: TRBD1
v_gene: TRBV29-1
CDR3aa: CSVQTGGGQPQHF
CDR3nt: TGCAGCGTCCAGACAGGGGGCGGTCAGCCCCAGCATTTT

abundance: .
j_gene: TRBJ2-1
d_gene: TRBD1
v_gene: TRBV7-9
CDR3aa: CASSHTGEPYNEQFF
CDR3nt: TGTGCCAGCAGCCATACAGGGGAACCCTACAATGAGCAGTTCTTC

abundance: .
j_gene: TRBJ2-7
d_gene: .
v_gene: TRBV6-5
CDR3aa: CASSYSGGEDSYEQYF
CDR3nt: TGTGCCAGCAGTTACTCAGGCGGGGAAGACTCCTACGAGCAGTACTTC

abundance: .
j_gene: TRBJ2-7
d_gene: TRBD1
v_gene: TRBV11-2
CDR3aa: CASSGWGQGWLEQYF
CDR3nt: TGTGCCAGCAGCGGATGGGGACAGGGGTGGCTCGAGCAGTACTTC

abundance: once
j_gene: TRBJ1-2
d_gene: TRBD1
v_gene: TRBV7-2
CDR3aa: CASSEDPTGGVYGYTF
CDR3nt: TGTGCCAGCAGCGAAGACCCGACAGGGGGGGTCTATGGCTACACCTTC

abundance: .
j_gene: TRBJ1-1
d_gene: .
v_gene: TRBV19
CDR3aa: CAIRAQGSGTEAFF
CDR3nt: TGTGCCATCCGAGCCCAGGGGTCGGGCACTGAAGCTTTCTTT

abundance: .
j_gene: TRBJ1-5
d_gene: .
v_gene: TRBV19
CDR3aa: CASSMGRVEPQHF
CDR3nt: TGTGCCAGTAGTATGGGGAGAGTGGAGCCCCAGCATTTT

abundance: .
j_gene: TRBJ2-3
d_gene: TRBD2
v_gene: TRBV11-1
CDR3aa: CASSRLMTSVITDTQYF
CDR3nt: TGTGCCAGCAGTAGACTTATGACTAGCGTCATCACAGATACGCAGTATTTT

abundance: .
j_gene: TRBJ2-1
d_gene: .
v_gene: TRBV7-9
CDR3aa: CASRSFGYNEQFF
CDR3nt: TGTGCCAGCAGGTCGTTCGGCTACAATGAGCAGTTCTTC

abundance: .
j_gene: TRBJ1-1
d_gene: .
v_gene: TRBV9
CDR3aa: CASSVVDGREAFF
CDR3nt: TGTGCCAGCAGCGTAGTAGACGGGAGAGAAGCTTTCTTT

abundance: .
j_gene: TRBJ2-1
d_gene: TRBD2
v_gene: TRBV15
CDR3aa: CATSRGGVAGSNEQFF
CDR3nt: TGTGCCACCAGCAGAGGCGGGGTAGCGGGTTCGAATGAGCAGTTCTTC

abundance: few
j_gene: TRBJ1-5
d_gene: .
v_gene: TRBV9
CDR3aa: CASSVDEGNQPQHF
CDR3nt: TGTGCCAGCAGCGTAGATGAGGGCAATCAGCCCCAGCATTTT

abundance: .
j_gene: TRBJ2-1
d_gene: TRBD1
v_gene: TRBV28
CDR3aa: CASSRGTGDEQFF
CDR3nt: TGTGCCAGCAGTCGAGGGACAGGGGATGAGCAGTTCTTC

abundance: .
j_gene: TRBJ1-1
d_gene: TRBD1
v_gene: TRBV30
CDR3aa: CAWSVDRDTEAFF
CDR3nt: TGTGCCTGGAGTGTGGACAGGGACACTGAAGCTTTCTTT

abundance: .
j_gene: TRBJ1-2
d_gene: TRBD1
v_gene: TRBV5-4
CDR3aa: CASSPGGQGYYGYTF
CDR3nt: TGCGCCAGCAGCCCTGGAGGACAGGGATACTATGGCTACACCTTC